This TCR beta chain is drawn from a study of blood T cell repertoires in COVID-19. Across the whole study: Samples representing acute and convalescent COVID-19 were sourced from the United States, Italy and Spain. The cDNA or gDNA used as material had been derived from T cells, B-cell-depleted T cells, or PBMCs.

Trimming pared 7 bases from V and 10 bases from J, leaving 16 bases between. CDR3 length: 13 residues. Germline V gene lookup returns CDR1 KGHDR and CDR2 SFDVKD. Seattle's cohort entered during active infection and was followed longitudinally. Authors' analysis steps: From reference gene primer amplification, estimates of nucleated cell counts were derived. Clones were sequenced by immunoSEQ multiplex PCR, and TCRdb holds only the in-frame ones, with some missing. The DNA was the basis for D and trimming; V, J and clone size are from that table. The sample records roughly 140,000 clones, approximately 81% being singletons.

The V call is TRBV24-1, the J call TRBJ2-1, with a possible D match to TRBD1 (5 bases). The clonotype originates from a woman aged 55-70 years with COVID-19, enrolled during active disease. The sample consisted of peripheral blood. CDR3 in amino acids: CATSLRQGGEQFF. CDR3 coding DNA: TGTGCCACCAGCCTCCGGCAGGGCGGAGAGCAGTTCTTC.